Detailed here is one T cell receptor (beta chain). Germline V gene lookup returns CDR1 SGHNT and CDR2 YYREEE (reference sequence). This CDR3 has 14 residues. V was shortened by 4 bases and J by 7 bases, with 16 bases between the two germline ends. This sample stems from a study of CD8 T cells in Susac syndrome. RNA in amounts of about 0.5 to 1 ug was reverse transcribed with random hexamers. MiXCR was run by TCRdb on the immunoSEQ multiplex PCR reads, yielding one entry per CDR3 protein. Of about 160,000 distinct CDR3 sequences in the sample, 92% are singletons; the top ten hold around 0.079%. The chain uses TRBV5-4 and TRBJ2-3; D may correspond to TRBD1 or TRBD2 (5 bases each). This TCR came from a human donor in good health. Sequenced material: CD4+ T cells from PBMCs. CDR3 nucleotide sequence: TGTGCCAGCAGCCCCGGGGCTGGATCGAATACGCAGTATTTT. Translated, it gives CASSPGAGSNTQYF.